This TCR beta chain derives from a study of blood T cell repertoires in COVID-19. This table comes from immunoSEQ multiplex PCR, and its TCRdb copy is limited to in-frame clones, with some not included. The sample includes about 480,000 clones, 89% seen only once; the top ten take around 0.9%. Germline trimming cut 0 bases from V and 7 bases from J; bases unmatched to any gene: 9. Germline CDR1 SGDLS, CDR2 YYNGEE. CDR3 length equals 16 residues. V gene TRBV9 combines with J gene TRBJ2-3, with 9 bases lining up with TRBD2. This TCR derives from a man younger than 35 with COVID-19, enrolled during active disease. What was sequenced was peripheral blood. The CDR3 region has the DNA TGTGCCAGCAGCGTAGATGCTGCGGGGGGGCCAAATACGCAGTATTTT. The encoded protein is CASSVDAAGGPNTQYF.